These T cell receptor beta chains were read from a single sample in a study of T cells after yellow fever vaccination. Via MiXCR, TCRdb re-called the 5' RACE reads, giving one row per CDR3 protein. The data show some 120,000 distinct CDR3 sequences, 12% to 15% seen once. This material consisted of CD8+ T cells sorted from PBMCs, taken 5 days after the yellow fever booster vaccination. The receptors were sampled from a man between 18 and 35 years old who received the YFV17D yellow fever vaccine. Both conserved end residues are part of each CDR3. Fields, in order: clone size, V gene, D gene, J gene, CDR3 DNA, CDR3 protein. A D gene is named only where the DNA matches it firmly. Not all rows give a size; the values are once, few, many and, for expanded clones, a class.

-	TRBV29-1	-	TRBJ2-5	TGCAGCGTTGAATGGGGCTCGTCCGAGACCCAGTACTTC	CSVEWGSSETQYF
few	TRBV7-9	-	TRBJ2-2	TGTGCCAGCAGCCGCGGGGAGCTGTTTTTT	CASSRGELFF
few	TRBV7-2	TRBD1	TRBJ2-2	TGTGCCAGCAGCTTTGACAGGGCGACCGGGGAGCTGTTTTTT	CASSFDRATGELFF
few	TRBV28	-	TRBJ2-4	TGTGCCAGCAGTTTTGAACATCAAAAAAACATTCAGTACTTC	CASSFEHQKNIQYF
once	TRBV7-6	-	TRBJ1-1	TGTGCCAGCAGCCCGGGGACGGGGGGCACTGAAGCTTTCTTT	CASSPGTGGTEAFF
-	TRBV6-5	-	TRBJ2-1	TGTGCCAGCAGCTCGGCACGGTACAATGAGCAGTTCTTC	CASSSARYNEQFF
-	TRBV9	-	TRBJ2-5	TGTGCCAGCAGCGTAGATGGAGAACAAGAGACCCAGTACTTC	CASSVDGEQETQYF
many	TRBV27	-	TRBJ2-7	TGTGCCAGCAGCTTGACGGGCTCCTACGAGCAGTACTTC	CASSLTGSYEQYF
many	TRBV6-6	-	TRBJ2-1	TGTGCCAGCAGTTACGAGGTCAATGAGCAGTTCTTC	CASSYEVNEQFF
-	TRBV28	-	TRBJ1-1	TGTGCCAGCACCAATGACAGAACTGAAGCTTTCTTT	CASTNDRTEAFF
few	TRBV12-3/TRBV12-4	-	TRBJ1-2	TGTGCCAGCACGGCAGGGGCGATCCGTGGCTACACCTTC	CASTAGAIRGYTF
few	TRBV11-2	-	TRBJ2-5	TGTGCCAGCAGCCCCAACGAGGGAGGTTGGACCCAGTACTTC	CASSPNEGGWTQYF
few	TRBV7-2	TRBD2	TRBJ2-3	TGTGCCAGCAGCTCCCGTCTTAGGAGCGGGACTTCCACAGATACGCAGTATTTT	CASSSRLRSGTSTDTQYF
-	TRBV5-1	-	TRBJ1-4	TGCGCCAGCAGCGAGCGTCTTGGTAGAGCAACTAATGAAAAACTGTTTTTT	CASSERLGRATNEKLFF
-	TRBV7-9	-	TRBJ2-5	TGTGCCAGCAGCTTACTAGCGAAAGAGACCCAGTACTTC	CASSLLAKETQYF
-	TRBV7-9	TRBD2	TRBJ2-3	TGTGCCAGCAGCCCCTCGGTGGGGCGGGGGAGTTACACAGATACGCAGTATTTT	CASSPSVGRGSYTDTQYF
-	TRBV6-1	TRBD1	TRBJ1-1	TGTGCCAGCAGTGAAGCCGCAGGGGGGAACACTGAAGCTTTCTTT	CASSEAAGGNTEAFF
few	TRBV5-1	-	TRBJ1-1	TGCGCCAGCAGCTTGACAGGGAGTAAAAAAGTTGAAGCTTTCTTT	CASSLTGSKKVEAFF
few	TRBV3-1	-	TRBJ2-1	TGTGCCAGCAACACGTACCGGGACCAAGGGGAGCAGTTCTTC	CASNTYRDQGEQFF
few	TRBV12-3/TRBV12-4	-	TRBJ2-5	TGTGCCAGCAGCCCGAGGGCAGGGCGGCCAGAGACCCAGTACTTC	CASSPRAGRPETQYF
few	TRBV27	-	TRBJ2-2	TGTGCCAGCAGTTTATGGGGGTTCGGGGAGCTGTTTTTT	CASSLWGFGELFF
-	TRBV5-1	-	TRBJ2-3	TGCGCCAGTGCTCTCGGGAAAGATACGCAGTATTTT	CASALGKDTQYF
-	TRBV6-5	-	TRBJ2-2	TGTGCCAGCAGTTACTCTGGGAACACCGGGGAGCTGTTTTTT	CASSYSGNTGELFF
-	TRBV29-1	-	TRBJ1-1	TGCAGCGTTGGTAGGGGCGGGGGCACTGAAGCTTTCTTT	CSVGRGGGTEAFF
-	TRBV30	-	TRBJ1-6	TGTGCCTGGAGCAGTTCGTATGGTTGGCTCCACTTT	CAWSSSYGWLHF
few	TRBV5-1	-	TRBJ2-6	TGCGCCAGCAGCTTCGGCTCTGGGGCCAACGTCCTGACTTTC	CASSFGSGANVLTF
few	TRBV7-2	TRBD1	TRBJ2-3	TGTGCCAGCAGCAAGACAGGGGGCGCGTCAGATACGCAGTATTTT	CASSKTGGASDTQYF
-	TRBV20-1	-	TRBJ1-1	TGCAGTGCTAGAGATGGGGGCAGTTTAATGTCGGTGGAAGCTTTCTTT	CSARDGGSLMSVEAFF
-	TRBV25-1	-	TRBJ1-1	TGTGCCAGCAGTGTCAAGACAGGCCGAGGGACTGAAGCTTTCTTT	CASSVKTGRGTEAFF
-	TRBV4-1	-	TRBJ2-2	TGCGCCAGCGGCGGCGAGGGGGGAGTCCTGAACACCGGGGAGCTGTTTTTT	CASGGEGGVLNTGELFF
many	TRBV2	TRBD1	TRBJ2-3	TGTGCCAGCACCGAACTTGGACAGGGCGTAGATACGCAGTATTTT	CASTELGQGVDTQYF
few	TRBV6-5	-	TRBJ1-2	TGTGCCAGCAGTTACGAGGGGATGACTAATGGCTACACCTTC	CASSYEGMTNGYTF
-	TRBV4-3	-	TRBJ2-2	TGCGCCAGCAGCCCCCTTTCGGAAACGAACACCGGGGAGCTGTTTTTT	CASSPLSETNTGELFF
-	TRBV7-3	TRBD1	TRBJ2-2	TGTGCCAGCAGACGTACAGGGGAACTGGCCGGGGAGCTGTTTTTT	CASRRTGELAGELFF
-	TRBV5-4	-	TRBJ2-3	TGTGCCAGCAGCTTGGACGGGGGAAGCACAGATACGCAGTATTTT	CASSLDGGSTDTQYF
-	TRBV10-2	-	TRBJ1-1	TGCGCCACAATCGTTGGAACTGAAGCTTTCTTT	CATIVGTEAFF
many	TRBV6-4	TRBD1	TRBJ2-2	TGTGCCAGCAGTGACGGAGGACAGGGTCAAACCGGGGAGCTGTTTTTT	CASSDGGQGQTGELFF
few	TRBV7-9	-	TRBJ1-4	TGTGCCAGCAGTCAGGGTTTCGGGGAAAAACTGTTTTTT	CASSQGFGEKLFF
-	TRBV6-1	TRBD1	TRBJ2-7	TGTGCCAGCAGTTTCAACAGGGGGCTCTCCTACGAGCAGTACTTC	CASSFNRGLSYEQYF
many	TRBV6-5	-	TRBJ2-3	TGTGCCAGCAGTTACATCAGCGAAACAGATACGCAGTATTTT	CASSYISETDTQYF
few	TRBV6-2/TRBV6-3	-	TRBJ2-1	TGTGCCAGCAGTTACGCAGTACTTCAGGAGGCCTACAATGAGCAGTTCTTC	CASSYAVLQEAYNEQFF
-	TRBV7-8	TRBD1	TRBJ2-7	TGTGCCCTGGGACAGGGAAACGAGCAGTACTTC	CALGQGNEQYF
-	TRBV7-9	-	TRBJ2-6	TGTGCCAGCAGCTCACCGGGCTCTGGGGCCAACGTCCTGACTTTC	CASSSPGSGANVLTF
few	TRBV5-1	-	TRBJ2-4	TGCGCCAGCCACGGGGAAGGGGGGAACATTCAGTACTTC	CASHGEGGNIQYF
-	TRBV3-1	-	TRBJ1-2	TGTGCCAGCAGCCAAAGTGACAGGTTTTTCGGCGGCTACACCTTC	CASSQSDRFFGGYTF
few	TRBV6-6	-	TRBJ2-1	TGTGCCAGCAGTTACATGGAGGGGTTCGGCAATGAGCAGTTCTTC	CASSYMEGFGNEQFF
-	TRBV3-1	-	TRBJ2-2	TGTGCCAGCAGCCCCACGCCGCCCGGGGAGCTGTTTTTT	CASSPTPPGELFF
-	TRBV6-2/TRBV6-3	TRBD1	TRBJ2-1	TGTGCCAGCAGACAGCCCCGGGACAGGGTATACAATGAGCAGTTCTTC	CASRQPRDRVYNEQFF
-	TRBV3-1	TRBD1	TRBJ1-1	TGTGCCAGCAGCCACGCAAACAGGGGGCATACTGAAGCTTTCTTT	CASSHANRGHTEAFF
few	TRBV20-1	-	TRBJ2-7	TGCAGTGCTAGGGGCAGGGACTCCTACGAGCAGTACTTC	CSARGRDSYEQYF